The 13 T cell receptor beta chains listed next were all sequenced from one sample in a study of blood T cell repertoires in COVID-19 (TCRdb year 2020). The library was obtained by the immunoSEQ multiplex PCR assay. In its TCRdb copy, this immuneACCESS table keeps in-frame sequences only and misses some clones. Where compared with another copy, unresolved V genes explain less than half of these, and the others have no known cause. Recorded for this sample are about 380,000 clones; approximately 90% of them occurred a single time. 1.2% of the sample goes to the ten largest clones. Sequencing input: PBMCs or T cells enriched from blood (not recorded which). The receptors stem from a woman under 30 who had recovered from COVID-19.

CDR3 sequence reads: CASSLAGIGKREQYF. CDR3 sequence (DNA): TGCGCCAGCAGCTTGGCCGGCATCGGTAAGAGGGAGCAGTACTTC. V usage is TRBV5-1 and J usage is TRBJ2-7; D is uncertain. Trimming left V 0 bases short and J 7 bases short, with 17 bases between. The CDR3 runs 15 residues. Germline V lookup: CDR1 SGHRS, CDR2 YFSETQ.

The chain is built from TRBV29-1 and TRBJ2-7; tentative D call: TRBD2 (5 bases). Between the trimmed V and J ends, which lost 1 base and 6 bases, there was a span of 13 bases. Germline assignment: CDR1 SQVTM and CDR2 ANQGSEA. This CDR3 spans 13 amino acids. The CDR3 bases are TGCAGCGTTGAAGGATTCAAGGACTCCGAGCAGTACTTC. It yields the protein CSVEGFKDSEQYF.

CDR3 nucleotide sequence: TGTGCCAGCAGTACAGGGGGTACTAATGAAAAACTGTTTTTT. This codes for CASSTGGTNEKLFF. The rearrangement joins TRBV11-1 to TRBJ1-4; 8 nucleotides match TRBD1. Germline loops: CDR1 SGHAT, CDR2 FQDESV (reference sequence). V shed 6 bases and J 2 bases; nucleotides not matched to a gene: 2. The CDR3 has 14 amino acids.

This clone was seen more than once but under ten times. The rearrangement uses TRBV9 and TRBJ2-7; D is unclear. The CDR3 covers 18 residues. V was shortened by 0 bases and J by 2 bases, with 21 bases between the two germline ends. CDR1 and CDR2 (germline): SGDLS, YYNGEE. The CDR3 nucleotides read TGTGCCAGCAGCGTAGTAATCGTTTGTGTGGCAAAAGCCTACGAGCAGTACTTC. Translated: CASSVVIVCVAKAYEQYF.

The V call is TRBV5-4, the J call TRBJ2-3; 7 bases map to TRBD2. Germline-derived CDR1 and CDR2 are SGHNT and YYREEE (reference sequence). CDR3 length: 15 amino acids. J was trimmed by 2 bases and V by 0 bases; bases with no gene match: 3. This CDR3 reads CASSLALADTDTQYF. CDR3 DNA: TGTGCCAGCAGCTTGGCTCTAGCGGACACAGATACGCAGTATTTT.

The chain combines TRBV7-2 with TRBJ1-6; the D is unclear. The length of the CDR3 is 13 residues. Germline assignment: CDR1 SGHTA and CDR2 FQGNSA. V shed 2 bases and J shed 10 bases, with 9 bases lying between them. The chain's CDR3 is CASSLLARSPLHF. Here the CDR3 DNA reads TGTGCCAGCAGCTTATTAGCCCGGTCACCCCTCCACTTT.

V and J are TRBV18 and TRBJ2-7; a weak D match, TRBD2 (5 bases). Trimming cost V 0 bases and J 2 bases, with 11 bases left between them. CDR1 is KGHSH, CDR2 LQKENI, per germline. The CDR3 totals 15 residues. CDR3 amino acids: CASSPPNRDTYEQYF. DNA for the CDR3: TGTGCCAGCTCACCACCTAACCGGGATACCTACGAGCAGTACTTC.

Concerning this clone: The sample holds other DNA sequences that translate to the same CDR3. The CDR3 DNA sequence: TGTGCCAGCAGCTTAGTGGGGGCCAGCACAGATACGCAGTATTTT. Amino acids: CASSLVGASTDTQYF. V gene TRBV7-2 combines with J gene TRBJ2-3; possibly TRBD1 for D (6 bases). V lost 1 base and J 0 bases, leaving 8 bases between the germline ends. The CDR3 has 15 amino acids. Germline assignment: CDR1 SGHTA and CDR2 FQGNSA.

This clone was recorded a few times. The rearrangement joins TRBV5-4 to TRBJ2-7, with 11 bases lining up with TRBD2. CDR1 is SGHNT and CDR2 is YYREEE in the germline V gene (reference sequence). This CDR3 comprises 13 residues. V was pared by 9 bases and J by 2 bases, with 4 bases of the junction left unmatched. The CDR3 sequence is CATGLAGTYEQYF. CDR3 DNA: TGTGCCACTGGACTAGCGGGTACCTACGAGCAGTACTTC.

The rearrangement uses TRBV29-1 and TRBJ2-5; TRBD1 matches 8 bases. The V segment lost 4 bases and the J segment 4 bases; nucleotides outside the gene matches: 5. Germline lookup yields CDR1 SQVTM and CDR2 ANQGSEA. The CDR3 is made up of 13 amino acids. The CDR3 coding sequence is TGCAGCGTTGGAGGCAGGGGGCGAGAGACCCAGTACTTC. It codes for CSVGGRGRETQYF.

The chain uses TRBV19 and TRBJ1-1; a possible D gene is TRBD1 (6 bases). This CDR3 region has 14 residues. With 3 bases removed from V and 0 bases from J, the gap between germline ends came to 8 bases. Germline V gene lookup returns CDR1 LNHDA and CDR2 SQIVND (reference sequence). CDR3 sequence reads: CASSMGTLNTEAFF. CDR3 in DNA: TGTGCCAGTAGTATGGGGACACTGAACACTGAAGCTTTCTTT. Full variable domain (rest looked up from reference TRBV19 and TRBJ1-1): DGGITQSPKYLFRKEGQNVTLSCEQNLNHDAMYWYRQDPGQGLRLIYYSQIVNDFQKGDIAEGYSVSREKKESFPLTVTSAQKNPTAFYLCASSMGTLNTEAFFGQGTRLTVV.

The chain is built from TRBV6-5 and TRBJ1-1; no reliable D call. The CDR3 covers 12 residues. Germline CDR1 reads MNHEY; CDR2 reads SVGAGI. The ends were cut back, 10 bases at V and 3 bases at J, with 12 bases in the middle. CDR3 in amino acids: CATGRRDTEAFF. The CDR3 coding sequence is TGTGCCACCGGGAGGCGCGACACTGAAGCTTTCTTT.

This chain joins TRBV5-1 and TRBJ1-4, with D maybe TRBD1 (6 bases). The CDR3 extends over 16 amino acids. V was trimmed by 0 bases and J by 4 bases, leaving 13 bases between them. From germline, CDR1 is SGHRS and CDR2 YFSETQ. The CDR3, as DNA: TGCGCCAGCAGCTTGGCGAGCACAGGGTTTAATGAAAAACTGTTTTTT. Its protein is CASSLASTGFNEKLFF.